This T cell receptor (beta chain) stems from a study of neoadjuvant anti-PD-1 for oral cavity cancer. Across the study: Most patients had three to four biweekly doses of 3 mg/kg nivolumab before resection. Patients without progression received a fourth nivolumab dose around day 43, then surgical resection on days 50-56.

Assay: immunoSEQ multiplex PCR; the TCRdb copy retains only in-frame clones and omits some. Among several thousand clones listed, roughly 70% were seen once. In germline, CDR1 is SGHRS, CDR2 YFSETQ. The length of the CDR3 is 14 residues. The V end lost 4 bases, the J end lost 1 base, and 11 bases lay between the germline ends. The patients had HPV-negative, locally advanced oral cavity squamous cell carcinoma. No culture or expansion preceded analysis of these blood cells. The TCR sequence derives from a person aged 35-80 years with oral cavity squamous cell carcinoma. The material sequenced was PBMCs, taken before nivolumab (anti-PD-1) treatment. V gene TRBV5-1 combines with J gene TRBJ2-5, with a weak D call TRBD2 (6 bases). The CDR3 sequence is CASSPGTFQETQYF. Here the CDR3 DNA reads TGCGCCAGCAGCCCGGGGACTTTCCAAGAGACCCAGTACTTC.